These T cell receptor beta chains were read from a single sample in a study of blood T cell repertoires in COVID-19. The assay was immunoSEQ multiplex PCR, and TCRdb's table has in-frame clones only and misses some. This repertoire shows 200,000 to 250,000 clones, approximately 80% found once; its top ten account for more than 4.5%. Input material: peripheral blood. The source is a woman in her sixties or seventies who had recovered from COVID-19. Each CDR3 is given with its conserved first and last residue. D genes are given only for firm matches. Not all rows give a size; the values are once, few, many and, for expanded clones, a class.

len: 13; abundance: NA; j_gene: TRBJ1-2; d_gene: NA; v_gene: TRBV7-3; CDR3nt: TGTGCCAGCAGCTTAGGAGGGAACTATGGCTACACCTTC; CDR3aa: CASSLGGNYGYTF
len: 12; abundance: NA; j_gene: TRBJ2-7; d_gene: TRBD1; v_gene: TRBV30; CDR3nt: TGTGCCTGGAGCCAGGGGGACTACGAGCAGTACTTC; CDR3aa: CAWSQGDYEQYF
len: 14; abundance: NA; j_gene: TRBJ2-3; d_gene: NA; v_gene: TRBV7-3; CDR3nt: TGTGCCAGCAGCCGGGGTCTTTTCACAGATACGCAGTATTTT; CDR3aa: CASSRGLFTDTQYF
len: 14; abundance: NA; j_gene: TRBJ2-5; d_gene: TRBD1; v_gene: TRBV9; CDR3nt: TGTGCCAGCAGCCCTCAGGGGGCTGCTGGGACCCAGTACTTC; CDR3aa: CASSPQGAAGTQYF
len: 18; abundance: NA; j_gene: TRBJ2-1; d_gene: TRBD2; v_gene: TRBV13; CDR3nt: TGTGCCAGCAGCTTAGTTACTAGCGGGGGGGCTATGTACAATGAGCAGTTCTTC; CDR3aa: CASSLVTSGGAMYNEQFF
len: 12; abundance: NA; j_gene: TRBJ2-1; d_gene: NA; v_gene: TRBV6-2/TRBV6-3; CDR3nt: TGTGCCAGCAGCAGTCCCGGGGATGAGCAGTTCTTC; CDR3aa: CASSSPGDEQFF
len: 16; abundance: NA; j_gene: TRBJ2-3; d_gene: NA; v_gene: TRBV4-1; CDR3nt: TGCGCCAGCACCTCGGACGGGCGGGTGCTCACAGATACGCAGTATTTT; CDR3aa: CASTSDGRVLTDTQYF
len: 14; abundance: NA; j_gene: TRBJ2-7; d_gene: NA; v_gene: TRBV5-4; CDR3nt: TGTGCCAGCAGCCCGGGACACAGCTCCTACGAGCAGTACTTC; CDR3aa: CASSPGHSSYEQYF
len: 12; abundance: NA; j_gene: TRBJ2-7; d_gene: TRBD1; v_gene: TRBV12-3/TRBV12-4; CDR3nt: TGTGCCAGCAAACAGGGGAGATACGAGCAGTACTTC; CDR3aa: CASKQGRYEQYF
len: 11; abundance: NA; j_gene: TRBJ2-7; d_gene: NA; v_gene: TRBV29-1; CDR3nt: TGCAGCGTGACAGACAGGGAGGTGCAGTACTTC; CDR3aa: CSVTDREVQYF
len: 15; abundance: NA; j_gene: TRBJ1-1; d_gene: TRBD1; v_gene: TRBV2; CDR3nt: TGTGCCAGCAGTGAAGCCCCGACAGGGTTGGGTGAAGCTTTCTTT; CDR3aa: CASSEAPTGLGEAFF
len: 14; abundance: NA; j_gene: TRBJ2-1; d_gene: TRBD2; v_gene: TRBV19; CDR3nt: TGTGCCAGTAGTAACTCCCTAGCGGGGGGTGAGCAGTTCTTC; CDR3aa: CASSNSLAGGEQFF
len: 16; abundance: NA; j_gene: TRBJ2-1; d_gene: TRBD1; v_gene: TRBV2; CDR3nt: TGTGCCAGCAGTGAGGACCGGGACAGCTCCTACAATGAGCAGTTCTTC; CDR3aa: CASSEDRDSSYNEQFF
len: 16; abundance: NA; j_gene: TRBJ1-2; d_gene: NA; v_gene: TRBV7-8; CDR3nt: TGTGCCAGCAGCACTAGGACAGTATTGACTAACTATGGCTACACCTTC; CDR3aa: CASSTRTVLTNYGYTF
len: 13; abundance: NA; j_gene: TRBJ1-2; d_gene: TRBD1; v_gene: TRBV12-3/TRBV12-4; CDR3nt: TGTGCCAGCAGTTGGGACAGACCCTATGGCTACACCTTC; CDR3aa: CASSWDRPYGYTF
len: 16; abundance: NA; j_gene: TRBJ1-2; d_gene: NA; v_gene: TRBV6-2/TRBV6-3; CDR3nt: TGTGCCAGCAGTACCCCCCCCAGACCGGGGGAATATGGCTACACCTTC; CDR3aa: CASSTPPRPGEYGYTF
len: 16; abundance: NA; j_gene: TRBJ2-2; d_gene: NA; v_gene: TRBV11-1; CDR3nt: TGTGCCAGCTGGACGGGGGAGATGGCAGGGACCGGGGAGCTGTTTTTT; CDR3aa: CASWTGEMAGTGELFF
len: 14; abundance: NA; j_gene: TRBJ2-7; d_gene: TRBD2; v_gene: TRBV7-2; CDR3nt: TGTGCCAGCAGCTTAACCGGGGGGGCCTACGAGCAGTACTTC; CDR3aa: CASSLTGGAYEQYF
len: 16; abundance: NA; j_gene: TRBJ2-7; d_gene: TRBD2; v_gene: TRBV7-7; CDR3nt: TGTGCTAGCAGCTTAGGAGCGGGGGCCCCCTACTACGAGCAGTACTTC; CDR3aa: CASSLGAGAPYYEQYF
len: 16; abundance: NA; j_gene: TRBJ2-7; d_gene: TRBD1; v_gene: TRBV10-1; CDR3nt: TGCGCCAGCAGTGAGGTTTTTGGGACAGGGGTCTACGAGCAGTACTTC; CDR3aa: CASSEVFGTGVYEQYF
len: 14; abundance: NA; j_gene: TRBJ2-5; d_gene: NA; v_gene: TRBV5-1; CDR3nt: TGCGCCAGCAGACCCCGAGCGGAACAAGAGACCCAGTACTTC; CDR3aa: CASRPRAEQETQYF
len: 12; abundance: NA; j_gene: TRBJ1-1; d_gene: NA; v_gene: TRBV7-2; CDR3nt: TGTGCCAGCAGCCTGACAGCCACTGAAGCTTTCTTT; CDR3aa: CASSLTATEAFF
len: 11; abundance: NA; j_gene: TRBJ2-3; d_gene: NA; v_gene: TRBV2; CDR3nt: TGTGCCAGCAGATACACAGATACGCAGTATTTT; CDR3aa: CASRYTDTQYF
len: 14; abundance: NA; j_gene: TRBJ2-2; d_gene: TRBD2; v_gene: TRBV7-2; CDR3nt: TGTGCCAGCAGTAATGGACTAGCCTCCGGGGAGCTGTTTTTT; CDR3aa: CASSNGLASGELFF
len: 16; abundance: NA; j_gene: TRBJ1-6; d_gene: TRBD1; v_gene: TRBV13; CDR3nt: TGTGCCAGCAGCCCCATGGGACAGGGGGCCTATTCACCCCTCCACTTT; CDR3aa: CASSPMGQGAYSPLHF
len: 9; abundance: NA; j_gene: TRBJ2-7; d_gene: NA; v_gene: TRBV3-1/TRBV3-2; CDR3nt: TGTGCCAGCAGCCAAGTGGACTCTTTC; CDR3aa: CASSQVDSF
len: 14; abundance: NA; j_gene: TRBJ1-5; d_gene: NA; v_gene: TRBV6-4; CDR3nt: TGTGCCAGCAGTGAACAGGGCGGCAATCAGCCCCAGCATTTT; CDR3aa: CASSEQGGNQPQHF
len: 18; abundance: few; j_gene: TRBJ2-5; d_gene: TRBD2; v_gene: TRBV11-2; CDR3nt: TGTGCCAGCAGCCTGGGGTCTAGCGGGGGCAGAGCGGAAGAGACCCAGTACTTC; CDR3aa: CASSLGSSGGRAEETQYF
len: 19; abundance: NA; j_gene: TRBJ1-6; d_gene: NA; v_gene: TRBV12-2; CDR3nt: TGTGCAAGTCGCTTAGATCCATTTCGACAGGACCCCTATAATTCACCCCTCCACTTT; CDR3aa: CASRLDPFRQDPYNSPLHF
len: 14; abundance: NA; j_gene: TRBJ1-4; d_gene: NA; v_gene: TRBV10-3; CDR3nt: TGTGCCATCAGTGCAAGAGCAACTAATGAAAAACTGTTTTTT; CDR3aa: CAISARATNEKLFF
len: 17; abundance: NA; j_gene: TRBJ1-6; d_gene: TRBD1; v_gene: TRBV19; CDR3nt: TGTGCCAGTAGTTTAACAGGGGGCCTCTCCTATAATTCACCCCTCCACTTT; CDR3aa: CASSLTGGLSYNSPLHF
len: 14; abundance: few; j_gene: TRBJ1-6; d_gene: TRBD1; v_gene: TRBV15; CDR3nt: TGTGCCACCAGCTTCACAGGGGCCAATTCACCCCTCCACTTT; CDR3aa: CATSFTGANSPLHF
len: 14; abundance: NA; j_gene: TRBJ2-3; d_gene: TRBD2; v_gene: TRBV5-4; CDR3nt: TGTGCCAGCAGCCGCGGGGGGAACACAGATACGCAGTATTTT; CDR3aa: CASSRGGNTDTQYF
len: 13; abundance: NA; j_gene: TRBJ2-6; d_gene: NA; v_gene: TRBV2; CDR3nt: TGTGCCACACATCCTTCGGGGGCCAACGTCCTGACTTTC; CDR3aa: CATHPSGANVLTF
len: 13; abundance: NA; j_gene: TRBJ1-3; d_gene: NA; v_gene: TRBV6-5; CDR3nt: TGTGCCAGCGGGAGGGGCTCTGGAAACACCATATATTTT; CDR3aa: CASGRGSGNTIYF
len: 15; abundance: NA; j_gene: TRBJ2-7; d_gene: NA; v_gene: TRBV19; CDR3nt: TGTGCCAGTAGTATAGCGGTACAGGGTTACTACGAGCAGTACTTC; CDR3aa: CASSIAVQGYYEQYF
len: 15; abundance: NA; j_gene: TRBJ2-1; d_gene: TRBD2; v_gene: TRBV5-1; CDR3nt: TGCGCCAGCAGCCTAGGAGCGGGGGGGCTGAATGAGCAGTTCTTC; CDR3aa: CASSLGAGGLNEQFF
len: 17; abundance: few; j_gene: TRBJ1-5; d_gene: TRBD1; v_gene: TRBV7-8; CDR3nt: TGTGCCAGCAGCCTTTACAGGGGCCAATATAGCAATCAGCCCCAGCATTTT; CDR3aa: CASSLYRGQYSNQPQHF
len: 14; abundance: NA; j_gene: TRBJ2-5; d_gene: TRBD1; v_gene: TRBV25-1; CDR3nt: TGTGCCAGCAGTGGAGCAGGGGGCGAAGAGACCCAGTACTTC; CDR3aa: CASSGAGGEETQYF
len: 12; abundance: NA; j_gene: TRBJ2-7; d_gene: NA; v_gene: TRBV6-6; CDR3nt: TGTGCCAGCAGTTACTCGAGGCATGAGCAGTACTTC; CDR3aa: CASSYSRHEQYF
len: 12; abundance: NA; j_gene: TRBJ1-2; d_gene: NA; v_gene: TRBV5-1; CDR3nt: TGCGCCAGCAGCCCTAGTCTCTATGGCTACACCTTC; CDR3aa: CASSPSLYGYTF
len: 15; abundance: NA; j_gene: TRBJ2-1; d_gene: NA; v_gene: TRBV7-3; CDR3nt: TGTGCCAGCAGCTTGGGAGCGGCATCAAACAATGAGCAGTTCTTC; CDR3aa: CASSLGAASNNEQFF
len: 15; abundance: NA; j_gene: TRBJ2-1; d_gene: TRBD1; v_gene: TRBV6-5; CDR3nt: TGTGCCAGCCACCCCCGCCGGGACAGGGGCAATGAGCAGTTCTTC; CDR3aa: CASHPRRDRGNEQFF
len: 17; abundance: NA; j_gene: TRBJ2-2; d_gene: TRBD1; v_gene: TRBV2; CDR3nt: TGTGCCAGCAGTGAAAGTCCAGGGGGCGTTCTGTACGGGGAGCTGTTTTTT; CDR3aa: CASSESPGGVLYGELFF
len: 16; abundance: few; j_gene: TRBJ1-6; d_gene: TRBD1; v_gene: TRBV5-4; CDR3nt: TGTGCCAGCAGCTCGGACAGGGGATTCGGGAATTCACCCCTCCACTTT; CDR3aa: CASSSDRGFGNSPLHF
len: 17; abundance: NA; j_gene: TRBJ2-3; d_gene: NA; v_gene: TRBV6-2/TRBV6-3; CDR3nt: TGTGCCAGCAGTTACTCGGGACAAGGCCGATACACAGATACGCAGTATTTT; CDR3aa: CASSYSGQGRYTDTQYF
len: 17; abundance: NA; j_gene: TRBJ2-7; d_gene: TRBD1; v_gene: TRBV4-1; CDR3nt: TGCGCCAGCAGCCAGAGGGGGGGACAGGGTCCCCTCTACGAGCAGTACTTC; CDR3aa: CASSQRGGQGPLYEQYF
len: 11; abundance: NA; j_gene: TRBJ1-2; d_gene: NA; v_gene: TRBV2; CDR3nt: TGTGCCAGCAGTCAGGGGTATGGCTACACCTTC; CDR3aa: CASSQGYGYTF
len: 11; abundance: NA; j_gene: TRBJ2-7; d_gene: NA; v_gene: TRBV29-1; CDR3nt: TGCAGCGTGGAGGTCTCGCACGAGCAGTACTTC; CDR3aa: CSVEVSHEQYF
len: 14; abundance: NA; j_gene: TRBJ1-3; d_gene: NA; v_gene: TRBV2; CDR3nt: TGTGCCAGCAGACCGCAGAACTCTGGAAACACCATATATTTT; CDR3aa: CASRPQNSGNTIYF
len: 18; abundance: NA; j_gene: TRBJ2-4; d_gene: TRBD1; v_gene: TRBV6-4; CDR3nt: TGTGCCAGCAGTGAGGCAGGGGGCCCCCAGCTAGCCAAAAACATTCAGTACTTC; CDR3aa: CASSEAGGPQLAKNIQYF
len: 16; abundance: once; j_gene: TRBJ2-1; d_gene: TRBD2; v_gene: TRBV4-2; CDR3nt: TGTGCCAGCAGCCTCGGACTAGCGGGGGCCCACAATGAGCAGTTCTTC; CDR3aa: CASSLGLAGAHNEQFF
len: 18; abundance: few; j_gene: TRBJ1-3; d_gene: NA; v_gene: TRBV5-5; CDR3nt: TGTGCCAGCAGCTTTCGATGGGAACAGGGATCCTCTGGAAACACCATATATTTT; CDR3aa: CASSFRWEQGSSGNTIYF
len: 15; abundance: NA; j_gene: TRBJ1-2; d_gene: NA; v_gene: TRBV20-1; CDR3nt: TGCAGTGCTAGTCACAAGGGGAAGAGAAACTATGGCTACACCTTC; CDR3aa: CSASHKGKRNYGYTF
len: 13; abundance: NA; j_gene: TRBJ2-3; d_gene: TRBD1; v_gene: TRBV19; CDR3nt: TGTGCCGCTAGCGACAGGGGCCAAGATACGCAGTATTTT; CDR3aa: CAASDRGQDTQYF